These 4 T cell receptor beta chains originate from one sample sequenced in a study of cytomegalovirus exposure and HLA in healthy donors. Primers: 60 Vbeta forward and 13 Jbeta reverse. Repertoires were generated with immunoSEQ multiplex PCR, while TCRdb's copy carries only in-frame clones and drops some. Among about 170,000 clones listed, around 80% were seen once. Sample: PBMCs. These TCRs come from a female donor in good health and CMV-seronegative.

The rearrangement joins TRBV25-1 to TRBJ2-3, with D possibly being TRBD2 (6 bases). CDR1 is MGHDK, CDR2 SYGVNS, per germline. This CDR3 comprises 14 residues. Trimming stripped 2 bases from V and 2 bases from J, with 8 bases between. The CDR3 bases are TGTGCCAGCAGTGAAACTAGCTTCACAGATACGCAGTATTTT. This sequence encodes CASSETSFTDTQYF.

The chain couples TRBV7-2 to TRBJ2-5, with TRBD2 identical over 7 bases. Germline V lookup: CDR1 SGHTA, CDR2 FQGNSA. The CDR3 is 15 residues long. Germline trimming cut 4 bases from V and 1 base from J; bases unmatched to any gene: 6. CDR3 amino acids: CASSSTRGSQETQYF. In DNA, the CDR3 is TGTGCCAGCAGCTCTACGCGGGGGAGCCAAGAGACCCAGTACTTC.

This chain links TRBV7-2 with TRBJ2-5; TRBD2 is a possible D gene (6 bases). CDR3 length equals 15 residues. With 5 bases removed from V and 4 bases from J, the gap between germline ends came to 17 bases. Germline V gene lookup returns CDR1 SGHTA and CDR2 FQGNSA. Here the CDR3 reads CASSPDRLVVETQYF. In nucleotides, the CDR3 is TGTGCCAGCAGCCCGGACCGACTAGTAGTAGAGACCCAGTACTTC.

This chain joins TRBV10-3 and TRBJ1-2, with TRBD1 matching 8 bases. Germline values: CDR1 ENHRY, CDR2 SYGVKD. Trimming at V came to 10 bases and at J to 2 bases, leaving 9 bases not matched to a gene. The CDR3 totals 14 residues. CDR3 region: CATAKQGGNYGYTF. CDR3 nucleotides: TGTGCCACCGCGAAACAGGGGGGGAACTATGGCTACACCTTC.